The 10 T cell receptor beta chains below were found in one sample sequenced in a study of T-cell reconstitution after alpha-beta-depleted transplantation in children. Library preparation (for TCRbeta) was performed with unique molecular identifiers. From the PCR reads, TCRdb called clonotypes with MiXCR, one entry per CDR3 protein. This table has 95,000 to 150,000 distinct CDR3 sequences, approximately 22% appearing once. The specimen was PBMCs, mostly from graft donor cells, collected 180 days after TCRalphabeta/CD19-depleted stem cell transplant. The receptors come from a male patient aged 2-10 years who had a stem cell transplant for chronic granulomatous disease, so the T cells may come from the graft donor.

There are many counts of this clonotype. V and J are TRBV29-1 and TRBJ2-7; 10 bases align to TRBD1. Per germline, CDR1 SQVTM and CDR2 ANQGSEA. CDR3 length: 14 amino acids. The junction had 4 bases not matched to a gene; V was cut back by 5 bases and J by 0 bases. In DNA, the CDR3 is TGCAGCGTTTGGGACAGGGGAGACTCCTACGAGCAGTACTTC. Residues: CSVWDRGDSYEQYF.

This clonotype has ten or more counts. The rearrangement links TRBV29-1 to TRBJ1-4; TRBD1 is a possible D gene (6 bases). V gave up 7 bases and J gave up 3 bases, with 12 bases separating them. Looked up from germline, CDR1 is SQVTM and CDR2 is ANQGSEA. The CDR3 consists of 13 residues. The CDR3 DNA reads as TGCAGCGCCGAGGGGGGCTCTAATGAAAAACTGTTTTTT. It is translated as CSAEGGSNEKLFF.

This clonotype has a handful of counts. The rearrangement uses TRBV20-1 and TRBJ1-2, with D possibly matching TRBD1 (5 bases). Germline assignment: CDR1 DFQATT and CDR2 SNEGSKA (reference sequence). Trimming took off 6 bases at V and 3 bases at J, with 23 bases between the two ends. CDR3 length equals 16 residues. The CDR3 loop reads CSAQGGGPPTYYGYTF. CDR3 in DNA: TGCAGTGCCCAGGGAGGAGGACCCCCGACTTACTATGGCTACACCTTC.

This clonotype was counted only a few times. This rearrangement joins TRBV5-1 to TRBJ1-6; D is ambiguous. The CDR3 consists of 13 residues. Trimming removed 3 bases at V and 9 bases at J, with 10 bases between. Germline loops: CDR1 SGHRS, CDR2 YFSETQ. This CDR3 is CASSSGYGSPLHF. CDR3 DNA sequence: TGCGCCAGCAGCTCGGGGTATGGTTCACCCCTCCACTTT.

The gene calls are TRBV5-6 and TRBJ2-7; possibly TRBD1 or TRBD2 for D (5 bases each). V was pared by 5 bases and J by 7 bases, with 19 bases between. The CDR3 contains 14 residues. Germline CDR1 and CDR2: SGHDT and YYEEEE. This chain's CDR3 is CASRLTGGDREQYF. The DNA of the CDR3 is TGTGCCAGCAGACTTACAGGAGGCGATCGGGAGCAGTACTTC.

The gene calls are TRBV29-1 and TRBJ2-3; TRBD2 matches at 9 bases. The germline CDR1 and CDR2 sequences are SQVTM and ANQGSEA. This CDR3 spans 14 amino acids. Trimming took 7 bases from V and 4 from J; bases not matched to a gene: 9. The CDR3 here is CSARSGGNPDTQYF. The DNA for the CDR3 is TGCAGCGCAAGGAGCGGGGGGAACCCAGATACGCAGTATTTT.

The chain links TRBV12-3 or TRBV12-4 to TRBJ1-4, with 7 bases aligning to TRBD1. V gave up 1 base and J gave up 7 bases; unmatched junction bases: 3. CDR3 length: 14 residues. CDR3 sequence reads: CASSLGDRAEKLFF. DNA of the CDR3: TGTGCCAGCAGTTTAGGTGACAGGGCTGAAAAACTGTTTTTT.

The rearrangement joins TRBV7-2 to TRBJ1-1; D remains ambiguous. V lost 3 bases to trimming and J lost 10 bases, with 9 bases between them. The CDR3 consists of 11 residues. Germline-derived CDR1 and CDR2 are SGHTA and FQGNSA. As DNA, the CDR3 is TGTGCCAGCAGCTTCTTCCAGCCAGCTTTCTTT. This translates into CASSFFQPAFF.

This clonotype has just a few counts. The chain couples TRBV12-3 or TRBV12-4 to TRBJ2-5, with D possibly being TRBD1 (5 bases). The CDR3 spans 13 residues. Trimming took 2 bases from V and 3 from J, leaving 7 bases between them. Written as DNA, the CDR3 is TGTGCCAGCAGTTTACCCAGGGAAGAGACCCAGTACTTC. This translates into CASSLPREETQYF.

The chain joins TRBV7-2 to TRBJ1-5; 9 bases map to TRBD1. The germline V gene has CDR1 SGHTA and CDR2 FQGNSA. This CDR3 comprises 14 residues. After removal of 1 base from V and 6 bases from J, the junction contained 1 base not matched to a gene. The CDR3 sequence: CASSLDRGRQPQHF. The CDR3 nucleotides are TGTGCCAGCAGCTTAGACAGGGGGCGTCAGCCCCAGCATTTT.